This T cell receptor (beta chain) appears in the sequencing data of a study of radiation and T cells in renal cell carcinoma. Findings and limits, study-wide: Irradiated tumors had higher TCR clonality than control tumors.

Assay: immunoSEQ multiplex PCR; the TCRdb copy retains only in-frame clones and omits some. The table shows 18,000 or so clones, with roughly three fifths occurring only once. Treatment: treatment-naive control, cytoreductive nephrectomy. Control tumor donors were several females and fewer than twelve males, median age approximately 50 years. Notes on this clone: As yet, its antigen is unknown.

The sequence was obtained from a man aged 50 or older with renal cell carcinoma. The material was tumor tissue, obtained from a patient whose treatment was nephrectomy without radiotherapy.

Here the CDR3 reads CAWSSQGYEQYF. In DNA form, the CDR3 reads TGTGCCTGGAGTAGCCAGGGCTACGAGCAGTACTTC. The chain couples TRBV30 to TRBJ2-7, with a possible D match to TRBD1 (5 bases). This CDR3 has 12 amino acids. The V gene's germline CDR1 is GTSNPN and CDR2 SVGIG (reference sequence). V lost 2 bases, J lost 3 bases, and 8 bases lay in between.